This paragraph reports one TCR beta chain. CDR1 is SGHNT and CDR2 is YYREEE in the germline V gene (reference sequence). The V end lost 0 bases, the J end lost 5 bases, and 12 bases lay between the germline ends. The CDR3 is 15 amino acids. The data were taken from a study of T cell responses to AZD1222 COVID-19 vaccine. Clones were sequenced by immunoSEQ multiplex PCR, and TCRdb holds only the in-frame ones, with some missing. Among roughly 200,000 clones, 91% were seen once, and the ten largest hold roughly 1.7%. The sample consisted of peripheral blood, taken 28 days after the second AZD1222 dose. The rearrangement joins TRBV5-4 to TRBJ2-1, with D possibly TRBD1 on 5 matching bases. The sequence was obtained from an adult who received the AZD1222 COVID-19 vaccine. The CDR3 region is CASSLGLGPNNEQFF. CDR3 bases: TGTGCCAGCAGCTTGGGCTTGGGGCCCAACAATGAGCAGTTCTTC.